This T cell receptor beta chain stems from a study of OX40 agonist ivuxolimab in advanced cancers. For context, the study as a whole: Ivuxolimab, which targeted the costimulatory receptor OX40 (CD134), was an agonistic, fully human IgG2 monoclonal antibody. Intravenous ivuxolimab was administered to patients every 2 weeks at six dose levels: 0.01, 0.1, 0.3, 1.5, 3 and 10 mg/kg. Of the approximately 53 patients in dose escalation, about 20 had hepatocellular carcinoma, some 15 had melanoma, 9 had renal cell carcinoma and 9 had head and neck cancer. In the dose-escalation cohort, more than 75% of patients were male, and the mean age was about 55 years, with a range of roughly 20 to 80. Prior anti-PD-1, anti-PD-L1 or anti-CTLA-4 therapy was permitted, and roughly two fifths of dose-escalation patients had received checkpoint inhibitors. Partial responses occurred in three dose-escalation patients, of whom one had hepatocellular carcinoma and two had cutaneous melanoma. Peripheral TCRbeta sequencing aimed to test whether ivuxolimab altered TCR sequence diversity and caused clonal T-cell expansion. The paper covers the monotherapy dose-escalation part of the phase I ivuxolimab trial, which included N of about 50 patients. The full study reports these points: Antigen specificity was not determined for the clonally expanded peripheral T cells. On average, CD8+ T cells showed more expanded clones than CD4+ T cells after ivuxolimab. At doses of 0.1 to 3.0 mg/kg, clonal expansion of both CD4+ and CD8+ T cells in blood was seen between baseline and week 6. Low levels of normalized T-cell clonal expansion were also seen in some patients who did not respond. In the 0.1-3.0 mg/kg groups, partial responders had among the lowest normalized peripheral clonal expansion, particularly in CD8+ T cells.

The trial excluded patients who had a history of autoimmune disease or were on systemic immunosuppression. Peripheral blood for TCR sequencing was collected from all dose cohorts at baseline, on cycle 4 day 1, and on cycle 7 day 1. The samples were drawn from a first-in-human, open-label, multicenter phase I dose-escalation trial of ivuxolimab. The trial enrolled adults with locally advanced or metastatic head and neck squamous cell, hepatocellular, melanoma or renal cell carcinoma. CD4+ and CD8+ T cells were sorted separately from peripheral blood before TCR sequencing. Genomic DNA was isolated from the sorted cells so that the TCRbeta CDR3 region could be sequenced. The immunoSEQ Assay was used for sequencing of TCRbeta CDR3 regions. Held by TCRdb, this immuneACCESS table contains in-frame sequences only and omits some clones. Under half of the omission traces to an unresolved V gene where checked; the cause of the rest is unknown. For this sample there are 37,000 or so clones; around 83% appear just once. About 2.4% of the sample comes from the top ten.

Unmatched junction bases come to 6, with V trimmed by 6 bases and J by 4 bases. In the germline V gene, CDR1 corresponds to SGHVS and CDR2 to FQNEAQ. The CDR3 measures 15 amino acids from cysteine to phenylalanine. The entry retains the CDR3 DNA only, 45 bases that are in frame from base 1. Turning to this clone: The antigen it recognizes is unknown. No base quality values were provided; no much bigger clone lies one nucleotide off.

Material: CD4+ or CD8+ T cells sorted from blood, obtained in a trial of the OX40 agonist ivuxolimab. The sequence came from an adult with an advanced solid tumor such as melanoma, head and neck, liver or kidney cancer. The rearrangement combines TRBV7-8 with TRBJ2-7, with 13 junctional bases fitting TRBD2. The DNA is TGTGCCAGCAGGCTACTAGCGGGGGGGCCTTACGAGCAGTACTTC. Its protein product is CASRLLAGGPYEQYF.